This entry concerns a single T cell receptor (beta chain). As yet, its antigen is unknown. This table comes from immunoSEQ multiplex PCR, and its TCRdb copy is limited to in-frame clones, with some not included. This table has tens of thousands of clones, 94% appearing once. This entry belongs to a study of T cell clonotyping in hematopoietic cell transplantation. CDR3 length: 12 amino acids. From germline, CDR1 is MNHEY and CDR2 SVGAGI. V was cut by 7 bases and J by 6 bases, with 12 bases left in between. Study-level points and caveats: Higher Inverse Simpson Index values in graft donor and pretransplant recipient predicted broader posttransplant TCR diversity. Few recipient clonotypes overlapped donors; over 97% were de novo at given depth.

This TCR derives from a woman aged 45-65 years in good health. Some clones in this sample may be carry-over from other donors' samples. Specimen: peripheral blood mononuclear cells. This chain joins TRBV6-5 and TRBJ1-1; possibly TRBD1 for D (5 bases). The CDR3 spells CASTETGAEAFF. CDR3 coding DNA: TGTGCCAGCACCGAGACGGGGGCTGAAGCTTTCTTT.